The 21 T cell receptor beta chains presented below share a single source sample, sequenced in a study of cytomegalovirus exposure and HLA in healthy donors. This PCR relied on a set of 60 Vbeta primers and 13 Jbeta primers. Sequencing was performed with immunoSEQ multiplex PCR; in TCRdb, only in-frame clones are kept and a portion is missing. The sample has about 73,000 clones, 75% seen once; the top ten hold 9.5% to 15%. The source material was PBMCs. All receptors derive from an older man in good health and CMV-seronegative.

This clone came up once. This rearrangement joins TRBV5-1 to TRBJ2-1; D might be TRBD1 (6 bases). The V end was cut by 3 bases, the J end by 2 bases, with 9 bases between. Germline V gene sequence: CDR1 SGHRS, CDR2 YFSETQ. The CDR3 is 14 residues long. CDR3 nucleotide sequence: TGCGCCAGCAGCTCAGGGGCCGCCTACAATGAGCAGTTCTTC. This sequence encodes CASSSGAAYNEQFF.

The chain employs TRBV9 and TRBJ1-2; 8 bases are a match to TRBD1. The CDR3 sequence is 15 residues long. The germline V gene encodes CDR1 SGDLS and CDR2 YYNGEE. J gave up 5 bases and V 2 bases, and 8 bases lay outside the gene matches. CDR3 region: CASSVGTGGDYGYTF. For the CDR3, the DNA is TGTGCCAGCAGCGTCGGCACAGGGGGAGATTATGGCTACACCTTC.

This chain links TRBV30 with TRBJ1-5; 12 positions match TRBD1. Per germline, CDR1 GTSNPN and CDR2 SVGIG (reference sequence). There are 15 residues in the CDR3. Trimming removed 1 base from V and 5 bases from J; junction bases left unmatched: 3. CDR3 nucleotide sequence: TGTGCCTGGAGTGCCGGGACAGGGGGCGATCAGCCCCAGCATTTT. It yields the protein CAWSAGTGGDQPQHF.

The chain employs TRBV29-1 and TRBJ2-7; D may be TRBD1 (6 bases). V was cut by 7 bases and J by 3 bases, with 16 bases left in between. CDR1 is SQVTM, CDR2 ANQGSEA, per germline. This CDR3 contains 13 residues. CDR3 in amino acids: CSATGLPFYEQYF. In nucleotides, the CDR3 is TGCAGCGCGACAGGTCTTCCGTTCTACGAGCAGTACTTC.

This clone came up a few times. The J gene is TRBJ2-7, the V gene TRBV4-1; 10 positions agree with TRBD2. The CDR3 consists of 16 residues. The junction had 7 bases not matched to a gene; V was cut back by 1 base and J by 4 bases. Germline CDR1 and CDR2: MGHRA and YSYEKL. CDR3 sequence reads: CASSQGTSGIGYEQYF. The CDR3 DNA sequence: TGCGCCAGCAGCCAAGGCACTAGCGGGATAGGGTACGAGCAGTACTTC.

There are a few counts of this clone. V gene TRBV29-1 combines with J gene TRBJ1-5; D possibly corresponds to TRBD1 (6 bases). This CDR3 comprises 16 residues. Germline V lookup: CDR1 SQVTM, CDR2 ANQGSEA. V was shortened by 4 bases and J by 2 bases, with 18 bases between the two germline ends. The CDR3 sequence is CSVVEGVAGGNQPQHF. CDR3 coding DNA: TGCAGCGTTGTAGAGGGGGTGGCAGGGGGCAATCAGCCCCAGCATTTT.

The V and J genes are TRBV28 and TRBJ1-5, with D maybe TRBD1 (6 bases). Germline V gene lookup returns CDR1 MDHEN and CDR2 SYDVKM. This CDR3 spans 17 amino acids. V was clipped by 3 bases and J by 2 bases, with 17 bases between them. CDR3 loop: CASSFYRAASGNQPQHF. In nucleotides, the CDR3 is TGTGCCAGCAGTTTTTACAGGGCGGCCTCGGGCAATCAGCCCCAGCATTTT.

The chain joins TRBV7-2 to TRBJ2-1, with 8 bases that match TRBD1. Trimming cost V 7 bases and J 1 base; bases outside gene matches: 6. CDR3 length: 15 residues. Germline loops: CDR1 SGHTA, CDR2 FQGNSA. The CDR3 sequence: CASTLGQASYNEQFF. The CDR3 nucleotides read TGTGCCAGCACCTTGGGACAGGCATCCTACAATGAGCAGTTCTTC.

Here the CDR3 reads CASSPTRGYEQYF. CDR3 sequence (DNA): TGTGCCAGTAGTCCGACCAGGGGGTACGAGCAGTACTTC. The J gene is TRBJ2-7, the V gene TRBV19, with 7 bases fitting TRBD1. CDR3 size: 13 residues. The V gene end was trimmed by 5 bases and the J gene end by 4 bases; junction bases not matched to a gene: 5. Germline V lookup: CDR1 LNHDA, CDR2 SQIVND (reference sequence). Full variable domain (missing parts from reference TRBV19 and TRBJ2-7): DGGITQSPKYLFRKEGQNVTLSCEQNLNHDAMYWYRQDPGQGLRLIYYSQIVNDFQKGDIAEGYSVSREKKESFPLTVTSAQKNPTAFYLCASSPTRGYEQYFGPGTRLTVT.

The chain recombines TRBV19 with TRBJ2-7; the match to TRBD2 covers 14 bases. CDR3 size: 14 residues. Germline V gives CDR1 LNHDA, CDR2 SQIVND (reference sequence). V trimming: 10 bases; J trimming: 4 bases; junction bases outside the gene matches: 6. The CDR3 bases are TGTGCCACCCAACGACTAGCGGGAGGGTACGAGCAGTACTTC. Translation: CATQRLAGGYEQYF.

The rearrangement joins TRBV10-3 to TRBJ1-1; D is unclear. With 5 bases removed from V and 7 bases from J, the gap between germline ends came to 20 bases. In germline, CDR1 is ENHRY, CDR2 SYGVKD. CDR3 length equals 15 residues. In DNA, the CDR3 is TGTGCCATCAGTCAATCTGAACAAACCCAAAGTGAAGCTTTCTTT. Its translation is CAISQSEQTQSEAFF.

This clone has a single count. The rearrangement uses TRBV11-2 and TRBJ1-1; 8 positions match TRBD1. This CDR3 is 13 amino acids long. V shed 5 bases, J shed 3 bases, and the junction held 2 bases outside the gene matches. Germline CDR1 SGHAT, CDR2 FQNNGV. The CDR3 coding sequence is TGTGCCAGCAGCAAGACAGGGGACACTGAAGCTTTCTTT. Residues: CASSKTGDTEAFF.

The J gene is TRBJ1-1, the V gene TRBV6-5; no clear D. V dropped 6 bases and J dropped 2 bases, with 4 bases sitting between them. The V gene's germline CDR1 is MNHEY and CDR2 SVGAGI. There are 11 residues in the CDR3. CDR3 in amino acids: CASRLNTEAFF. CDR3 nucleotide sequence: TGTGCCAGCAGACTCAACACTGAAGCTTTCTTT.

This chain's CDR3 is CASSSIFRPGNQPQHF. The CDR3 nucleotides read TGTGCCAGCAGTTCCATTTTTCGCCCGGGGAATCAGCCCCAGCATTTT. V usage is TRBV28 and J usage is TRBJ1-5; D call uncertain. With 4 bases removed from V and 4 bases from J, the gap between germline ends came to 17 bases. Germline V gene lookup returns CDR1 MDHEN and CDR2 SYDVKM. CDR3 length equals 16 residues.

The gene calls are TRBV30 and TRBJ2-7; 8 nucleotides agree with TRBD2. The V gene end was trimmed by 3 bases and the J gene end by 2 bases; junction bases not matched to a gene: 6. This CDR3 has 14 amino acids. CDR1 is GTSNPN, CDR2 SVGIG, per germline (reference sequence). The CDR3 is CAWSRGRFAYEQYF. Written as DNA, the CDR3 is TGTGCCTGGAGCCGCGGGAGGTTCGCCTACGAGCAGTACTTC.

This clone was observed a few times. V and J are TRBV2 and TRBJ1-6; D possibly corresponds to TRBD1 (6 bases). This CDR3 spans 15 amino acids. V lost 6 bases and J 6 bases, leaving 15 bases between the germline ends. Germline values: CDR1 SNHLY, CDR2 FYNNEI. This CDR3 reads CASRYSGVTNSPLHF. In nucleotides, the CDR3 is TGTGCCAGCAGGTACTCAGGGGTTACTAATTCACCCCTCCACTTT.

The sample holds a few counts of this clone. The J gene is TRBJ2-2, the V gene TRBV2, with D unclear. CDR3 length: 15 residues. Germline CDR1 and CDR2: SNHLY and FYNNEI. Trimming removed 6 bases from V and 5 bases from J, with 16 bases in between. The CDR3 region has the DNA TGTGCCAGCAGCAGCCTGACCCCGGAGACCGGGGAGCTGTTTTTT. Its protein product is CASSSLTPETGELFF. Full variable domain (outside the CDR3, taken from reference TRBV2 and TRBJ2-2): EPEVTQTPSHQVTQMGQEVILRCVPISNHLYFYWYRQILGQKVEFLVSFYNNEISEKSEIFDDQFSVERPDGSNFTLKIRSTKLEDSAMYFCASSSLTPETGELFFGEGSRLTVL.

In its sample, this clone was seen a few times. DNA of the CDR3: TGTGCCAGCGCTCGGGACAGGGGAAACACCGGGGAGCTGTTTTTT. Protein product: CASARDRGNTGELFF. This rearrangement joins TRBV6-5 to TRBJ2-2; 10 bases match TRBD1. There are 15 residues in the CDR3. CDR1 and CDR2 from the germline V gene are MNHEY and SVGAGI. Trimming took 8 bases from V and 2 from J; bases not matched to a gene: 5.

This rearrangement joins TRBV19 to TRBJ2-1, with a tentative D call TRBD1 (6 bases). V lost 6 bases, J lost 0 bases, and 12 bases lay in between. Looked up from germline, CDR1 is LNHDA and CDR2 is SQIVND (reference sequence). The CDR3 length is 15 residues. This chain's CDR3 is CASRTRGSSYNEQFF. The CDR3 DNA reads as TGTGCCAGTAGAACGAGGGGGAGCTCCTACAATGAGCAGTTCTTC.

The CDR3 is CATSDGGARYF. The DNA of the CDR3 is TGTGCCACCTCTGATGGCGGGGCACGGTACTTC. The rearrangement joins TRBV6-1 to TRBJ2-7, with D possibly being TRBD2 (6 bases). The CDR3 is 11 amino acids. Germline lookup yields CDR1 MNHNS and CDR2 SASEGT. V lost 10 bases and J 12 bases, leaving 19 bases between the germline ends.

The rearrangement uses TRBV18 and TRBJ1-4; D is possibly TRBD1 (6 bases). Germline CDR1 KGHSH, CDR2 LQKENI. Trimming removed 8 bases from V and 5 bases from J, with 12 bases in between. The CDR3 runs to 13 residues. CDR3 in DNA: TGTGCCAGCCTAGGGGGACGGAATGAAAAACTGTTTTTT. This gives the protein CASLGGRNEKLFF.